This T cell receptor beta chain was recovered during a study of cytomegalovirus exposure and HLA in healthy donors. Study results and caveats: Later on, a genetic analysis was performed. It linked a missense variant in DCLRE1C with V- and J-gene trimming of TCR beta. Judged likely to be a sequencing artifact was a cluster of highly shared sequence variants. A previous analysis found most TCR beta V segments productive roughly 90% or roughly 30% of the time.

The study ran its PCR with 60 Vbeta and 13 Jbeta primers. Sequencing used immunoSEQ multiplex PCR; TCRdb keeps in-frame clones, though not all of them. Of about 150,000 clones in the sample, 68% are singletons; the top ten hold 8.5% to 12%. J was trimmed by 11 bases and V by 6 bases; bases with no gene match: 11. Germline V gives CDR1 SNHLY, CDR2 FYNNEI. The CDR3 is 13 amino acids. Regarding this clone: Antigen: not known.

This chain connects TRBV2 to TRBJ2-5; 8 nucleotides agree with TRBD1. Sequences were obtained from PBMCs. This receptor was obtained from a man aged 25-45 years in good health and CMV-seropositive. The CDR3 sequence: CASRATGAVWQYF. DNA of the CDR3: TGTGCCAGCAGAGCGACAGGGGCGGTCTGGCAGTACTTC.